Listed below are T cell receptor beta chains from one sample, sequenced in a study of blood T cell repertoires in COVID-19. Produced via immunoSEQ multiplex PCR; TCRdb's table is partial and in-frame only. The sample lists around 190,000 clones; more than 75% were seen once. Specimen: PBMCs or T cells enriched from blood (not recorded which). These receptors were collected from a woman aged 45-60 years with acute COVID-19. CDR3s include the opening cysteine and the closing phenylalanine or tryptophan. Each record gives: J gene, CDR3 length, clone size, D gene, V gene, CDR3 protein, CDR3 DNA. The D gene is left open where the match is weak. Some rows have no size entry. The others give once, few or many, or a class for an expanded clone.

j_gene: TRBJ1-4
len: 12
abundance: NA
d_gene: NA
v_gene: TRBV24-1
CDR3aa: CATSDPGEKLFF
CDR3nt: TGTGCCACCAGTGATCCAGGTGAAAAACTGTTTTTT

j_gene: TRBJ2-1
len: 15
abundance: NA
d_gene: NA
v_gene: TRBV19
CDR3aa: CASSTVTGTHNEQFF
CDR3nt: TGTGCCAGTAGTACCGTCACCGGGACTCACAATGAGCAGTTCTTC

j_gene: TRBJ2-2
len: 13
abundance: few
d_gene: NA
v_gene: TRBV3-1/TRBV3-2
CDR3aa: CASSPRGTGELFF
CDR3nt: TGTGCCAGCAGCCCCCGAGGCACCGGGGAGCTGTTTTTT

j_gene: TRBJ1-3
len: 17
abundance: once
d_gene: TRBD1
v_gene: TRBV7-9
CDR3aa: CASSSSGQGWSGNTIYF
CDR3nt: TGTGCCAGCAGCTCTTCGGGACAGGGGTGGAGTGGAAACACCATATATTTT

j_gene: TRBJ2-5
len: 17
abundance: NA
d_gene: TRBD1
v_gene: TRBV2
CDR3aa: CASSEPGWQGDQETQYF
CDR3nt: TGTGCCAGCAGTGAGCCCGGGTGGCAGGGGGATCAAGAGACCCAGTACTTC

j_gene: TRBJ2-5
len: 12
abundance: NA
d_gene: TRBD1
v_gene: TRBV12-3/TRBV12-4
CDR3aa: CAGQGDGETQYF
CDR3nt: TGTGCCGGACAGGGGGATGGGGAGACCCAGTACTTC

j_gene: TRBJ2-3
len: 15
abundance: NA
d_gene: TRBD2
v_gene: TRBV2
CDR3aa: CASSVAGGGTDTQYF
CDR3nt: TGTGCCAGCAGTGTAGCGGGGGGAGGCACAGATACGCAGTATTTT

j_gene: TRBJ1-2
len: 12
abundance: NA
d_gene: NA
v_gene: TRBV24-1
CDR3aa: CATSDLVGGYTF
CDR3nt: TGTGCCACCAGTGATTTAGTCGGGGGCTACACCTTC

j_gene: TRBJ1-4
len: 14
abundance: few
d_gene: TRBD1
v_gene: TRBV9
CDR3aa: CASSVTGRNEKLFF
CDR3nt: TGTGCCAGCAGCGTGACAGGGAGAAATGAAAAACTGTTTTTT

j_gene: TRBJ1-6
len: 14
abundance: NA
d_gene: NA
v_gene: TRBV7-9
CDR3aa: CASSLSPVNSPLHF
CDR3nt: TGTGCCAGCAGCTTATCCCCGGTTAATTCACCCCTCCACTTT

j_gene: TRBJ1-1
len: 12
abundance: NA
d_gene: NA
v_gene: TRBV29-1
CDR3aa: CSGVWGNTEAFF
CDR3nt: TGCAGCGGAGTCTGGGGCAACACTGAAGCTTTCTTT

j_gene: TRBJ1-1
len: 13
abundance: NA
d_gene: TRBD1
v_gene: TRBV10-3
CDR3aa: CATRGQEMTEAFF
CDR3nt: TGTGCCACCAGAGGACAGGAGATGACTGAAGCTTTCTTT

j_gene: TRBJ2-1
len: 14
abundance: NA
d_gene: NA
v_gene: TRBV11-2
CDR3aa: CASSLYGRGGEQFF
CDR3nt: TGTGCCAGCAGCTTATATGGAAGAGGAGGTGAGCAGTTCTTC

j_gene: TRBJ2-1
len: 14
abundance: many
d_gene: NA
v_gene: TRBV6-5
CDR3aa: CASSYASSYNEQFF
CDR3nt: TGTGCCAGCAGTTACGCTAGCTCCTACAATGAGCAGTTCTTC

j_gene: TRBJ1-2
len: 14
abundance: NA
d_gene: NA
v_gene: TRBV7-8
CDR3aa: CASSLARSFYGYTF
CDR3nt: TGTGCCAGCAGCTTAGCGAGGTCCTTCTATGGCTACACCTTC

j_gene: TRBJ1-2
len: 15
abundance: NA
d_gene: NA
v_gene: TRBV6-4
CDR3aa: CASSRDTLKGYGYTF
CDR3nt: TGTGCCAGCAGTCGGGACACTCTAAAGGGATATGGCTACACCTTC

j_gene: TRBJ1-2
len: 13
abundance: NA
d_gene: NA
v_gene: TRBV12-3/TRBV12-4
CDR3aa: CASSLTASYGYTF
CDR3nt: TGTGCCAGCAGTTTAACAGCTTCCTATGGCTACACCTTC

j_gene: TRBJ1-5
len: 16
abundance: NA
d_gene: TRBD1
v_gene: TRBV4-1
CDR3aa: CASSQAGQGSNQPQHF
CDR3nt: TGCGCCAGCAGCCAAGCGGGACAGGGAAGCAATCAGCCCCAGCATTTT

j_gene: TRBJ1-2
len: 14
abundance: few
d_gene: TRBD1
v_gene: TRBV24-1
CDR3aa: CATSDTGTGYGYTF
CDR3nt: TGTGCCACCAGTGACACCGGGACAGGCTATGGCTACACCTTC

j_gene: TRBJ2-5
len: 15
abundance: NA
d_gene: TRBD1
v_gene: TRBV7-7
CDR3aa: CASSLGTVPEETQYF
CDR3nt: TGTGCCAGCAGCCTCGGGACAGTCCCCGAAGAGACCCAGTACTTC

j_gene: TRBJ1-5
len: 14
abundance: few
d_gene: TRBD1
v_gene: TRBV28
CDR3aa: CASSDRVGNQPQHF
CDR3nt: TGTGCCAGCAGTGACAGGGTAGGAAATCAGCCCCAGCATTTT

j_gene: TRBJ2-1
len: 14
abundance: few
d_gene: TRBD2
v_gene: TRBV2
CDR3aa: CASSDQRGGLEQFF
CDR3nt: TGTGCCAGCAGTGACCAGCGGGGGGGCCTCGAGCAGTTCTTC

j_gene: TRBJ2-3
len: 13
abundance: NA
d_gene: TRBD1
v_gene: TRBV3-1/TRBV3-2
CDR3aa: CASSPAGTGTNYF
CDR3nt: TGTGCCAGCAGCCCAGCCGGGACAGGAACGAATTATTTT

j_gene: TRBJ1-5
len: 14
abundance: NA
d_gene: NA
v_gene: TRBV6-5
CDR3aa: CASSDSGGNQPQHF
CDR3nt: TGTGCCAGCAGTGACTCAGGGGGCAATCAGCCCCAGCATTTT

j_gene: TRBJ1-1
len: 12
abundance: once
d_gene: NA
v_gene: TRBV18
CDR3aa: CASSPRNTEAFF
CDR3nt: TGTGCCAGCTCCCCCAGGAACACTGAAGCTTTCTTT

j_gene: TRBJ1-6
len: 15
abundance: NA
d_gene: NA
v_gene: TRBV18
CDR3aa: CASSPLRETNSPLHF
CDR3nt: TGTGCCAGCTCACCACTCCGGGAGACCAATTCACCCCTCCACTTT

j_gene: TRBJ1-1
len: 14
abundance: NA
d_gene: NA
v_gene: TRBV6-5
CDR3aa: CASSSKAGNTEAFF
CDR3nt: TGTGCCAGCAGTTCAAAGGCGGGGAACACTGAAGCTTTCTTT

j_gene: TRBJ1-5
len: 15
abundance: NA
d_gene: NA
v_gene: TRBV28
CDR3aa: CASSLFYSGGRPQHF
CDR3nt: TGTGCCAGCAGTTTATTTTACAGCGGGGGTAGGCCCCAGCATTTT

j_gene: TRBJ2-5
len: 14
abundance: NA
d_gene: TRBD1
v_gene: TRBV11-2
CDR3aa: CASSRDRVPETQYF
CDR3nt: TGTGCCAGCAGCCGGGACAGGGTACCAGAGACCCAGTACTTC

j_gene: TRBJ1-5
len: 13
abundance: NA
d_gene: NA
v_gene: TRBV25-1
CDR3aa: CASAGPGNQPQHF
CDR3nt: TGTGCCAGCGCGGGCCCGGGGAATCAGCCCCAGCATTTT

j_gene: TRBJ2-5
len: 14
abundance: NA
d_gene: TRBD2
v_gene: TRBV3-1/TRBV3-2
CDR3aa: CASSQVRGEETQYF
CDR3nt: TGTGCCAGCAGCCAAGTCCGGGGGGAAGAGACCCAGTACTTC

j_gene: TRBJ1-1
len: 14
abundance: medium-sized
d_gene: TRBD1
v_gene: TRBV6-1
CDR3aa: CASSEGDSGTEAFF
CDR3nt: TGTGCCAGCAGTGAGGGGGACAGCGGGACTGAAGCTTTCTTT

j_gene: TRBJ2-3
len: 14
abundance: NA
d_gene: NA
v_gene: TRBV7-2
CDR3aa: CASSLVRSTDTQYF
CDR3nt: TGTGCCAGCAGCTTAGTCCGGAGCACAGATACGCAGTATTTT

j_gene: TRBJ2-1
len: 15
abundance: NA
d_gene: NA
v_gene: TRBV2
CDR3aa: CASSEGWASYNEQFF
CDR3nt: TGTGCCAGCAGTGAAGGTTGGGCCTCCTACAATGAGCAGTTCTTC

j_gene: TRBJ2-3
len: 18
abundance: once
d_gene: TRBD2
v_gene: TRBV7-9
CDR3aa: CASSLAPGTSGGADTQYF
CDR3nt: TGTGCCAGCAGCTTAGCCCCAGGGACTAGCGGGGGGGCAGATACGCAGTATTTT

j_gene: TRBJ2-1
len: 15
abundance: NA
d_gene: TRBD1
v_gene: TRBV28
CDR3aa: CASSQDRSSYNEQFF
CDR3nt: TGTGCCAGCAGTCAGGACAGGAGCTCCTACAATGAGCAGTTCTTC